This passage covers 25 T cell receptor beta chains from one sample sequenced in a study of blood T cell repertoires in COVID-19. The data were produced by immunoSEQ multiplex PCR, yet TCRdb's version contains in-frame clones alone and is incomplete. The repertoire includes roughly 290,000 clones, 89% of them detected once, and 1.5% to 2% sits in the top ten. Source material: PBMCs or T cells enriched from blood (not recorded which). These receptors came from a woman aged 40 to 49 who had recovered from COVID-19.

The V and J genes are TRBV18 and TRBJ1-1; 11 bases fit TRBD1. Germline-derived CDR1 and CDR2 are KGHSH and LQKENI. This CDR3 has 17 amino acids. The V gene end was trimmed by 3 bases and the J gene end by 4 bases; junction bases not matched to a gene: 10. DNA for the CDR3: TGTGCCAGCTCACCCAAGGGGGGGACAGGGGGGAGCACTGAAGCTTTCTTT. It is translated as CASSPKGGTGGSTEAFF.

The chain has TRBV2 and TRBJ2-7; 10 nucleotides match TRBD1. Per germline, CDR1 SNHLY and CDR2 FYNNEI. V was clipped by 7 bases and J by 10 bases; unmatched bases: 10. The CDR3 is 13 residues long. CDR3 DNA: TGTGCCAGCACCAGAGTGACAGGGGGCCGCCAGTACTTC. Translated: CASTRVTGGRQYF.

The chain couples TRBV6-5 to TRBJ1-6; tentative D call: TRBD1 (5 bases). The germline V gene encodes CDR1 MNHEY and CDR2 SVGAGI. This CDR3 region has 14 residues. V was clipped by 7 bases and J by 11 bases, with 18 bases between them. The CDR3 region is CASTQGNGGTPLHF. DNA for the CDR3: TGTGCCAGCACCCAGGGTAACGGCGGAACACCCCTCCACTTT.

CDR3 coding DNA: TGTGCCAGTAGTATCAATCCGGGGGAAAAGTCTAGGACCTTC. Residues: CASSINPGEKSRTF. V is TRBV19 and J is TRBJ1-2; D is possibly TRBD1 (5 bases). V lost 3 bases and J lost 14, with 22 bases in between. The CDR3 is 14 residues long. CDR1 is LNHDA, CDR2 SQIVND, per germline (reference sequence).

V is TRBV7-9 and J is TRBJ1-4, with TRBD1 identical over 7 bases. V gave up 3 bases and J gave up 1 base; unmatched junction bases: 5. The CDR3 is made up of 16 amino acids. Germline V lookup: CDR1 SEHNR, CDR2 FQNEAQ (reference sequence). The CDR3 loop is CASSFKGGLTNEKLFF. Here the CDR3 DNA reads TGTGCCAGCAGCTTTAAAGGGGGCCTAACTAATGAAAAACTGTTTTTT.

The chain uses TRBV11-2 and TRBJ1-2; D is unclear. Germline lookup yields CDR1 SGHAT and CDR2 FQNNGV. This CDR3 region has 12 residues. V dropped 6 bases and J dropped 6 bases, with 11 bases sitting between them. DNA of the CDR3: TGTGCCAGCAGTCAAGGCGGGAATGGCTACACCTTC. Its translation is CASSQGGNGYTF.

The CDR3, as DNA: TGTGCCAGTAGTAACGACAGACGAAGCTACGAGCAGTACTTC. Translating gives CASSNDRRSYEQYF. The chain employs TRBV19 and TRBJ2-7, with a possible D match to TRBD1 (5 bases). V lost 4 bases and J 3 bases, leaving 13 bases between the germline ends. This CDR3 is 14 amino acids long. Germline V lookup: CDR1 LNHDA, CDR2 SQIVND (reference sequence). Filled out from reference TRBV19 and TRBJ2-7, the complete variable domain reads DGGITQSPKYLFRKEGQNVTLSCEQNLNHDAMYWYRQDPGQGLRLIYYSQIVNDFQKGDIAEGYSVSREKKESFPLTVTSAQKNPTAFYLCASSNDRRSYEQYFGPGTRLTVT.

V is TRBV5-1 and J is TRBJ2-5, with D tentatively TRBD2 (6 bases). CDR1 and CDR2 from the germline V gene are SGHRS and YFSETQ. The CDR3 is 15 residues long. The ends were cut back, 7 bases at V and 3 bases at J, with 19 bases in the middle. CDR3 loop: CASGRSASAEETQYF. In DNA, the CDR3 is TGCGCCAGCGGCCGATCTGCTAGCGCGGAAGAGACCCAGTACTTC.

Here the CDR3 reads CASSPDGRPPPNEQFF. DNA of the CDR3: TGTGCCAGCAGTCCAGACGGGAGGCCCCCTCCGAATGAGCAGTTCTTC. This chain links TRBV27 with TRBJ2-1; TRBD2 matches 7 bases. The J segment lost 7 bases and the V segment lost 5 bases, leaving 14 bases of the junction unmatched. The CDR3 is 16 residues long. The germline gives CDR1 MNHEY, CDR2 SMNVEV (reference sequence).

The chain is built from TRBV19 and TRBJ1-5, with 9 bases lining up with TRBD1. J lost 9 bases, V lost 5 bases, and 14 bases had no gene match. The germline V gene has CDR1 LNHDA and CDR2 SQIVND (reference sequence). This CDR3 is 16 amino acids long. The CDR3 is CASSPGQGRSSGPQHF. The CDR3 region has the DNA TGTGCCAGTAGTCCTGGACAGGGGAGATCATCAGGGCCCCAGCATTTT.

J is TRBJ1-4 and V is TRBV19, with D uncertain. This CDR3 comprises 14 residues. The V gene lost 3 bases and the J gene lost 3 bases, with 8 bases spanning the gap. The germline CDR1 and CDR2 sequences are LNHDA and SQIVND (reference sequence). The CDR3 DNA is TGTGCCAGTAGTATTACAGCAGCTAATGAAAAACTGTTTTTT. Amino acids: CASSITAANEKLFF. Filled out from reference TRBV19 and TRBJ1-4, the complete variable domain reads DGGITQSPKYLFRKEGQNVTLSCEQNLNHDAMYWYRQDPGQGLRLIYYSQIVNDFQKGDIAEGYSVSREKKESFPLTVTSAQKNPTAFYLCASSITAANEKLFFGSGTQLSVL.

The V and J genes are TRBV5-1 and TRBJ2-7; D may be TRBD1 (6 bases). The CDR3 covers 13 residues. The V gene's germline CDR1 is SGHRS and CDR2 YFSETQ. V dropped 4 bases and J dropped 7 bases, with 15 bases sitting between them. In DNA form, the CDR3 reads TGCGCCAGCAGCCAGGGGAACCTTGAGGAGCAGTACTTC. This sequence encodes CASSQGNLEEQYF.

The gene calls are TRBV10-1 and TRBJ1-1; D is unresolved. Germline V gene data show CDR1 as WNHNN and CDR2 as SYGVQD (reference sequence). The CDR3 consists of 13 residues. The ends were cut back, 6 bases at V and 0 bases at J, with 8 bases in the middle. The CDR3 sequence is CASSSNLNTEAFF. The CDR3 DNA reads TGCGCCAGCAGCTCTAACTTGAACACTGAAGCTTTCTTT.

The chain has TRBV7-9 and TRBJ2-7; TRBD1 matches at 9 bases. CDR1 is SEHNR, CDR2 FQNEAQ, per germline (reference sequence). After removal of 1 base from V and 5 bases from J, the junction contained 12 bases not matched to a gene. The CDR3 loop spans 17 amino acids. The CDR3, as DNA: TGTGCCAGCAGCTTAGGGGGTCCGGGACAGGGCTGGAACGAGCAGTACTTC. Amino acids: CASSLGGPGQGWNEQYF.

This clone was recorded a few times. J is TRBJ1-1 and V is TRBV5-1; 7 positions agree with TRBD1. Losses at the gene ends were 0 bases for V and 0 bases for J; bases not matched to a gene: 5. The CDR3 length is 16 residues. CDR1 is SGHRS and CDR2 is YFSETQ in the germline V gene. DNA of the CDR3: TGCGCCAGCAGCTTGGGGGGACAGCGGGTGAACACTGAAGCTTTCTTT. As protein: CASSLGGQRVNTEAFF.

This clone is medium-sized (0.01 to 0.1%). This chain links TRBV27 with TRBJ1-5; no definite D call. Trimming took off 5 bases at V and 3 bases at J, with 14 bases between the two ends. Germline CDR1 and CDR2: MNHEY and SMNVEV (reference sequence). This CDR3 region has 15 residues. The CDR3 sequence: CASSEGPRTNQPQHF. The CDR3 DNA reads as TGTGCCAGCAGTGAGGGTCCTAGGACCAATCAGCCCCAGCATTTT.

CDR3 sequence: CAISRGDSGRETQYF. CDR3 coding DNA: TGTGCCATCAGCCGGGGGGATAGCGGGAGAGAGACCCAGTACTTC. This chain links TRBV10-3 with TRBJ2-5, with 9 bases fitting TRBD2. The CDR3 loop spans 15 amino acids. Germline values: CDR1 ENHRY, CDR2 SYGVKD. J gave up 4 bases and V 6 bases, and 9 bases lay outside the gene matches.

About this clone: This same CDR3 is encoded by further DNA sequences in the sample. This rearrangement joins TRBV9 to TRBJ1-1; TRBD1 matches 7 bases. Germline assignment: CDR1 SGDLS and CDR2 YYNGEE. V was clipped by 3 bases and J by 4 bases; unmatched bases: 3. The CDR3 length is 13 residues. As DNA, the CDR3 is TGTGCCAGCAGCGGTTCAGGGGGCACTGAAGCTTTCTTT. The encoded protein is CASSGSGGTEAFF. Full variable domain (missing parts from reference TRBV9 and TRBJ1-1): DSGVTQTPKHLITATGQRVTLRCSPRSGDLSVYWYQQSLDQGLQFLIQYYNGEERAKGNILERFSAQQFPDLHSELNLSSLELGDSALYFCASSGSGGTEAFFGQGTRLTVV.

V usage is TRBV6-4 and J usage is TRBJ2-1; TRBD2 matches 10 bases. CDR1 is MRHNA and CDR2 is SNTAGT in the germline V gene. Trimming removed 8 bases from V and 4 bases from J; junction bases left unmatched: 5. The CDR3 contains 14 residues. The CDR3 here is CASASLAGYNEQFF. For the CDR3, the DNA is TGTGCCAGCGCATCACTAGCGGGATACAATGAGCAGTTCTTC.

The rearrangement links TRBV29-1 to TRBJ2-3, with D perhaps matching TRBD2 (5 bases). The germline V gene has CDR1 SQVTM and CDR2 ANQGSEA. V lost 7 bases and J 2 bases, leaving 16 bases between the germline ends. This CDR3 has 14 residues. For the CDR3, the DNA is TGCAGCGGCGGGTGGGTCAGCCCCACAGATACGCAGTATTTT. Translating it yields CSGGWVSPTDTQYF.

In this sample, this clone turned up once. The rearrangement uses TRBV27 and TRBJ2-1, with 7 nucleotides matching TRBD2. Germline V gene lookup returns CDR1 MNHEY and CDR2 SMNVEV (reference sequence). V lost 10 bases, J lost 5 bases, and 20 bases stayed unmatched. The CDR3 extends over 17 amino acids. CDR3 amino acids: CATRKWASGGSHNEQFF. For the CDR3, the DNA is TGTGCCACCCGAAAATGGGCTAGCGGAGGGTCCCACAATGAGCAGTTCTTC.

Notes on this clone: The DNA is left out, because the CDR3 cannot be placed on it with certainty; the CDR3 is given as TCRdb lists it. This chain joins TRBV30 and TRBJ2-3; TRBD2, the D gene given by the table, was not confirmed from the DNA. Germline CDR1 and CDR2: GTSNPN and SVGIG (reference sequence). The CDR3 adds up to 15 amino acids, both ends counted. The CDR3 is CAWSPSGSQRLRSIF.

The J gene is TRBJ2-1, the V gene TRBV11-1; D is possibly TRBD2 (6 bases). The CDR3 loop spans 14 amino acids. Germline CDR1 SGHAT, CDR2 FQDESV (reference sequence). V was clipped by 5 bases and J by 5 bases, with 13 bases between them. As DNA, the CDR3 is TGTGCCAGCAGCCCATCTAGCGCCCACAATGAGCAGTTCTTC. It yields the protein CASSPSSAHNEQFF.

The chain links TRBV5-6 to TRBJ1-2; possibly TRBD1 for D (6 bases). The CDR3 contains 14 residues. Trimming removed 2 bases from V and 2 bases from J, with 10 bases in between. CDR1 is SGHDT, CDR2 YYEEEE, per germline. CDR3 sequence (DNA): TGTGCCAGCAGCTTCGGACAGACGAACTATGGCTACACCTTC. This translates into CASSFGQTNYGYTF.

In this sample, this clone turned up once. V is TRBV5-4 and J is TRBJ2-5, with 8 bases that match TRBD2. The V segment lost 0 bases and the J segment 2 bases; nucleotides outside the gene matches: 6. The CDR3 spans 16 residues. CDR1 SGHNT and CDR2 YYREEE come from the germline V gene (reference sequence). CDR3 DNA sequence: TGTGCCAGCAGCTTGGAGGTAGCGGGAAGGCAAGAGACCCAGTACTTC. It yields the protein CASSLEVAGRQETQYF.